The text below deals with one T cell receptor beta chain. This clonotype was counted between two and nine times. Its specific antigen is unknown. Base quality data are lacking; no much larger clone is found one base away. Instrument on record: Illumina NovaSeq 6000. cDNA libraries for TCRalpha and TCRbeta were prepared by 5'RACE using constant-segment primers, with sample barcodes and unique molecular identifiers added. Trizol reagent was used to extract RNA from every sample. The libraries were amplified in two PCR steps, and the second step added a second sample barcode and Illumina TruSeq adapters. Libraries were sequenced on an Illumina NovaSeq with 2 x 150 bp paired-end reads. As for the original processing: Reads were demultiplexed and collapsed into UMI-guided consensus sequences with migec v1.2.7. With mixcr v2.1.11, UMI consensuses were aligned to TRA and TRB V and J templates and assembled into clonotypes. A clonotype was counted as expanded or contracted only if both edgeR and NoisET called the change significant, with noise models trained on biological replicates. For edgeR calls, a false discovery rate-adjusted p below 0.01 and a log2 fold-change threshold of 1 were applied. As an exploratory analysis of dynamics, max-normalized trajectories of the 1000 most abundant clonotypes were examined with PCA combined with hierarchical clustering. Separately sequenced CD4+ and CD8+ repertoires were used to assign a CD4 or CD8 phenotype to each responding clone. The public sequencing data were trimmed at Q25 with fastp and processed into clonotypes with MiXCR by TCRdb, which kept only in-frame beta chains. All rows with the same CDR3 protein become a single entry with the most common DNA and genes. The V and J calls shown here were made by TCRdb, not taken from the authors' results. The sample records nearly 350,000 distinct CDR3 sequences, approximately 13% of which are singletons. Together, the top ten hold 20% to 25% of the sample.

This sample is drawn from a study of T-cell memory formation after mild COVID-19 (TCRdb year 2021). Background on the whole study: Most TCR sequence clusters were specific to one of the two donors. T-cell clones expanding and contracting after mild COVID-19 in a couple of donors were tracked by longitudinal TCRalpha and TCRbeta repertoire sequencing. Two young, previously healthy adult volunteers, one female and one male, were included in the cohort.

Overall results and qualifications from the work: Some responding clones were detected in pre-infection memory, suggesting pre-existing cross-reactive memory T cells joined the SARS-CoV-2 response. From day 15 to 85, contracting clones showed balanced CD4/CD8 phenotypes, whereas a second wave of clones that expanded from day 15 to 37 leaned towards CD4+. The second-wave clones that peaked on day 37 were not confirmed to be SARS-CoV-2 specific. Contracting CD4+ clones appeared mostly in the CM and EM memory subsets, whereas CD8+ clones were enriched in EMRA. The study included only a couple of mild cases, and larger cohorts that include severe cases with pre-infection samples were judged to be necessary.

CDR1 ENHRY and CDR2 SYGVKD were looked up in the germline V gene. V is cut back by 6 bases and J by 5 bases, with 4 bases in the junction unmatched. The CDR3, from cysteine to phenylalanine, totals 15 residues. Of the read, only the CDR3 DNA is kept; its 45 bases are in frame from base 1. Ficoll-Paque density gradient centrifugation was the method used to isolate PBMCs. The clonotype was recovered from a man aged 18 to 30 who had mild COVID-19 (a few samples of this study predate the infection). The sample titles of this study are shuffled in the database, so cell type and time point are left out; the donor was told from shared clones. Rearrangement joined TRBV10-3 to TRBJ2-1, with 13 bases matching TRBD2. Sequenced input: PBMCs or a T cell subset sorted from them (not recorded which). The DNA sequence is as follows: TGTGCCATCAGGGGACTAGCGGGGACCAACAATGAGCAGTTCTTC. It encodes CAIRGLAGTNNEQFF.